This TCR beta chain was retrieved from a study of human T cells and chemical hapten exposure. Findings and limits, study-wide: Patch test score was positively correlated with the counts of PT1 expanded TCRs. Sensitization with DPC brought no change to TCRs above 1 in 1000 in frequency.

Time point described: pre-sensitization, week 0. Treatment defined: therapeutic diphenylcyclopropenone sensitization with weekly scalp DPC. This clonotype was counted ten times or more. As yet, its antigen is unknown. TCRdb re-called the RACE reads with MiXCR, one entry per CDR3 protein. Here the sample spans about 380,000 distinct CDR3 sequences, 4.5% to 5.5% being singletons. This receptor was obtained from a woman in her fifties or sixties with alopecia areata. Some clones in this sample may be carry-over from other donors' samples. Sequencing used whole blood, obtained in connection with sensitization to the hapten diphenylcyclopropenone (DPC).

As DNA, the CDR3 is TGTGCCAGCAGCCACGCTACTAGGTCATGGCCGAACAATGAGCAGTTCTTC. This gives the protein CASSHATRSWPNNEQFF. The chain recombines TRBV3-1 with TRBJ2-1; D is possibly TRBD2 (5 bases). With 3 bases removed from V and 5 bases from J, the gap between germline ends came to 20 bases. Germline V gene data show CDR1 as LGHDT and CDR2 as YNNKEL (reference sequence). The CDR3 contains 17 residues.